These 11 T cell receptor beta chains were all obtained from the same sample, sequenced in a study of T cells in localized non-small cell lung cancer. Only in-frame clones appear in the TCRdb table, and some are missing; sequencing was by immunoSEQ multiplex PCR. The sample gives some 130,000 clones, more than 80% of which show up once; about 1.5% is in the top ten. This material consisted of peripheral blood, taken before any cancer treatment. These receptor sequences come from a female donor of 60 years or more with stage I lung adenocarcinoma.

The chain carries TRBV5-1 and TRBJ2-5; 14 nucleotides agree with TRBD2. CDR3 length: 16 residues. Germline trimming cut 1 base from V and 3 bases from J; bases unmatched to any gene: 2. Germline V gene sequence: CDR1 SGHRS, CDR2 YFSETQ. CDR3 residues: CASSLLGLAGEETQYF. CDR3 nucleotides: TGCGCCAGCAGCTTGTTGGGACTAGCGGGAGAAGAGACCCAGTACTTC.

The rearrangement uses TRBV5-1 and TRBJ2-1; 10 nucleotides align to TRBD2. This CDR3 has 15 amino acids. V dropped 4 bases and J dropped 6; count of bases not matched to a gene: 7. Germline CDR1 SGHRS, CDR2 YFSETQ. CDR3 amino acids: CASSMEREGGNEQFF. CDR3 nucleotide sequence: TGCGCCAGCAGCATGGAGCGGGAGGGTGGCAATGAGCAGTTCTTC.

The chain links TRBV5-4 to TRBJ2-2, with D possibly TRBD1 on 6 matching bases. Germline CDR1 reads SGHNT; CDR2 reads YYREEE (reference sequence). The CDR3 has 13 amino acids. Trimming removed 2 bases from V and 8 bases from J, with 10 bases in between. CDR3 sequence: CASSFPGTGELFF. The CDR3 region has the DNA TGTGCCAGCAGCTTCCCAGGGACAGGGGAGCTGTTTTTT.

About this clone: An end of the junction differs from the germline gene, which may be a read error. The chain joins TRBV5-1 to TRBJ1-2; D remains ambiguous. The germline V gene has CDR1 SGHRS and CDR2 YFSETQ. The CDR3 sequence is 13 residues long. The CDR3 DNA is TGCGCCAGCAGCTTGTTAGTTGACGGAGACAAATTCTTC. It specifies CASSLLVDGDKFF.

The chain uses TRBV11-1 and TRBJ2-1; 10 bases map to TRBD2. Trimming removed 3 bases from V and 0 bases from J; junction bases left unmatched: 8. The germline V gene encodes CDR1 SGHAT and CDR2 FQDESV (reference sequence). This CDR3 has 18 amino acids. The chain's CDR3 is CASSFLAGVRISYNEQFF. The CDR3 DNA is TGTGCCAGCAGCTTCCTAGCGGGAGTCCGTATCTCCTACAATGAGCAGTTCTTC.

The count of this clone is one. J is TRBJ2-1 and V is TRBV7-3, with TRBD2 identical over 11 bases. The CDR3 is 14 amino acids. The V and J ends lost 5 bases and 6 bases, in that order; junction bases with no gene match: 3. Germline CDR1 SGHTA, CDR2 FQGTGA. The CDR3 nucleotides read TGTGCCAGCAGCCTGACTAGCGGGGTCAATGAGCAGTTCTTC. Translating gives CASSLTSGVNEQFF.

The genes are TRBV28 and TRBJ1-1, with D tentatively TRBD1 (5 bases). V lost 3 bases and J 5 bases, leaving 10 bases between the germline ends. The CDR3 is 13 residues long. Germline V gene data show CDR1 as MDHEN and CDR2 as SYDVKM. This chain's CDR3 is CASSLRGRTEAFF. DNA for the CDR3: TGTGCCAGCAGTTTGAGGGGAAGGACTGAAGCTTTCTTT.

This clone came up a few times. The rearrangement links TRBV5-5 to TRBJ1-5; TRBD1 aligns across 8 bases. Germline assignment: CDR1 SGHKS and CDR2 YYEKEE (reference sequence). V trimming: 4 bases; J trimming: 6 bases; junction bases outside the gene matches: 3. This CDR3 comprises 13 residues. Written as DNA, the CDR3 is TGTGCCAGCAGCCGGACAGGGTCTCAGCCCCAGCATTTT. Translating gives CASSRTGSQPQHF.

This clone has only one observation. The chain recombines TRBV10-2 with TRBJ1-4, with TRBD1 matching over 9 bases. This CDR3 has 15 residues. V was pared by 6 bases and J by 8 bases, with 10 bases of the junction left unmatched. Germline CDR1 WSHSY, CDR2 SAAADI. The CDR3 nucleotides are TGCGCCAGCAGCAACCGGGACAGGGTGGTCGAAAAACTGTTTTTT. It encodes CASSNRDRVVEKLFF.

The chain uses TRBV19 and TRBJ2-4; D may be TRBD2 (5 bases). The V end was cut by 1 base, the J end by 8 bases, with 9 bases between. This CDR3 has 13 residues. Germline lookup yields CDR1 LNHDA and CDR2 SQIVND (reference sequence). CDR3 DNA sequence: TGTGCCAGTAGTATAGGAGGGATTGACATTCAGTACTTC. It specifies CASSIGGIDIQYF.

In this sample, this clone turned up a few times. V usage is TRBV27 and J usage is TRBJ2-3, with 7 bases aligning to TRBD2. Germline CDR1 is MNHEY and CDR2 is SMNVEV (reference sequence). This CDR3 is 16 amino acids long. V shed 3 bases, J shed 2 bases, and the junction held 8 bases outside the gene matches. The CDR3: CASSFSGRRFTDTQYF. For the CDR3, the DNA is TGTGCCAGCAGTTTTAGCGGGCGCAGGTTCACAGATACGCAGTATTTT.